These T cell receptor beta chains were read from a single sample in a study of CXCR3-negative and CXCR3-positive naive CD8 T cells. TCRdb re-called the 5' RACE reads and shows each CDR3 protein once, DNA omitted. Found here are fewer than 55,000 distinct CDR3 sequences; the top ten clones hold around 1.5%. Material for sequencing was naive CXCR3- CD8+ T cells from blood. The receptors derive from a human donor in good health. Some clones in this sample may be carry-over from other donors' samples. The CDR3 runs from the conserved cysteine through the conserved F or W.

v_call,j_call,cdr3_aa
TRBV25-1,TRBJ2-5,CASSVLKGQHQETQYF
TRBV7-3,TRBJ2-1,CASSLNPGARSYNEQFF
TRBV4-2,TRBJ2-1,CASSFIGGWNEQFF
TRBV5-6,TRBJ2-5,CASSLGAVGVAQYF
TRBV9,TRBJ2-1,CASSTKGLAEYNEQFF
TRBV11-2,TRBJ2-4,CASSRTSGDWVAKNIQYF
TRBV28,TRBJ2-1,CASSLGLAATNEQFF
TRBV10-2,TRBJ2-2,CASRVGGGELFF
TRBV14,TRBJ2-5,CASSQRGLAEETQYF
TRBV20-1,TRBJ1-1,CSARIAGTEAFF
TRBV4-3,TRBJ1-1,CASSQTQGAVEAFF
TRBV5-1,TRBJ2-3,CASSLGHDTDTQYF
TRBV7-9,TRBJ2-3,CASSLAYGGGNGTQYF
TRBV28,TRBJ2-1,CASSGWNEQFF
TRBV7-9,TRBJ1-6,CASKGRDHNSPLHF
TRBV7-6,TRBJ1-5,CASSPTTGLGNQPQHF
TRBV7-9,TRBJ1-1,CASSLVAGSTEAFF
TRBV20-1,TRBJ2-5,CSARFYSSGIRRPQFLQETQYF
TRBV7-7,TRBJ1-2,CASSFGPRDRECYGYTF
TRBV19,TRBJ2-5,CASSNGEETQYF
TRBV28,TRBJ1-6,CASSFGIGPGESPLHF
TRBV14,TRBJ2-7,CASSQDAGQFSYEQYF
TRBV7-6,TRBJ2-1,CASSIRPDGNNEQFF
TRBV29-1,TRBJ2-7,CSVEEPGQATYEQYF
TRBV9,TRBJ2-2,CASSALAGGPWNTGELFF